These 25 T cell receptor beta chains originate from one sample sequenced in a study of immune evolution from preneoplasia to lung adenocarcinoma. Data came from immunoSEQ multiplex PCR; TCRdb stores just in-frame clones and leaves some out. The data contain some 15,000 clones, 75% to 90% of them singletons. The sequenced sample consisted of FFPE invasive lung adenocarcinoma tissue. The receptors were sampled from a person aged 65 to 85 with invasive lung adenocarcinoma.

V gene TRBV29-1 combines with J gene TRBJ2-1, with D tentatively TRBD2 (5 bases). With 5 bases removed from V and 0 bases from J, the gap between germline ends came to 11 bases. The CDR3 consists of 14 residues. Per germline, CDR1 SQVTM and CDR2 ANQGSEA. The chain's CDR3 is CSVTRISSYNEQFF. The CDR3 DNA reads TGCAGCGTTACTAGAATAAGCTCCTACAATGAGCAGTTCTTC.

The chain has TRBV9 and TRBJ1-2, with D possibly matching TRBD1 (5 bases). CDR1 SGDLS and CDR2 YYNGEE come from the germline V gene. The CDR3 extends over 15 amino acids. Between the trimmed V and J ends, which lost 2 bases and 8 bases, there was a span of 19 bases. The CDR3 nucleotides read TGTGCCAGCAGCGTCCACCCGACTCGACCAGGGGGCTACACCTTC. It translates to CASSVHPTRPGGYTF.

The chain uses TRBV11-1 and TRBJ1-2; D ambiguous. V lost 5 bases, J lost 4 bases, and 11 bases lay in between. The germline V gene encodes CDR1 SGHAT and CDR2 FQDESV (reference sequence). The CDR3 totals 13 residues. CDR3: CASSPRGFYGYTF. DNA for the CDR3: TGTGCCAGCAGCCCAAGAGGATTCTATGGCTACACCTTC. The full variable domain, in which reference TRBV11-1 and TRBJ1-2 provide the parts outside the CDR3, is EAEVAQSPRYKITEKSQAVAFWCDPISGHATLYWYRQILGQGPELLVQFQDESVVDDSQLPKDRFSAERLKGVDSTLKIQPAELGDSAMYLCASSPRGFYGYTFGSGTRLTVV.

This rearrangement joins TRBV11-2 to TRBJ2-1; the match to TRBD1 covers 8 bases. Germline loops: CDR1 SGHAT, CDR2 FQNNGV. The CDR3 runs 14 residues. V shed 1 base and J 6 bases; nucleotides not matched to a gene: 2. CDR3 nucleotides: TGTGCCAGCAGCTTAGCTGGGACAGGCAATGAGCAGTTCTTC. Translation gives CASSLAGTGNEQFF.

In this sample, this clone turned up a few times. V is TRBV10-3 and J is TRBJ2-7, with D unresolved. The length of the CDR3 is 13 residues. V lost 4 bases, J lost 1 base, and 8 bases lay in between. Germline V lookup: CDR1 ENHRY, CDR2 SYGVKD. DNA for the CDR3: TGTGCCATCAGTGCTCAGGATTCCTACGAGCAGTACTTC. It encodes CAISAQDSYEQYF.

The CDR3 loop is CASSPRDRGAEQYF. As DNA, the CDR3 is TGTGCCAGCTCACCGCGGGACAGGGGAGCTGAGCAGTACTTC. The chain has TRBV18 and TRBJ2-7; 10 nucleotides agree with TRBD1. J was trimmed by 7 bases and V by 3 bases; bases with no gene match: 6. This CDR3 contains 14 residues. CDR1 and CDR2 from the germline V gene are KGHSH and LQKENI.

CDR3 in amino acids: CASMPTGLNNEQFF. DNA for the CDR3: TGTGCCAGCATGCCGACCGGACTGAACAATGAGCAGTTCTTC. The gene calls are TRBV5-4 and TRBJ2-1; possibly TRBD2 for D (5 bases). Trimming left V 6 bases short and J 5 bases short, with 15 bases between. Germline CDR1 SGHNT, CDR2 YYREEE (reference sequence). This CDR3 region has 14 residues. The variable domain in full, with the rest retrieved from reference TRBV5-4 and TRBJ2-1, is ETGVTQSPTHLIKTRGQQVTLRCSSQSGHNTVSWYQQALGQGPQFIFQYYREEENGRGNFPPRFSGLQFPNYSSELNVNALELDDSALYLCASMPTGLNNEQFFGPGTRLTVL.

The chain combines TRBV20-1 with TRBJ2-7; no clear D gene. This CDR3 comprises 11 residues. V was clipped by 2 bases and J by 4 bases, with 6 bases between them. Per the germline V gene, CDR1 is DFQATT and CDR2 is SNEGSKA (reference sequence). CDR3 loop: CSARQSYEQYF. The CDR3 DNA reads TGCAGTGCTAGACAGTCATACGAGCAGTACTTC.

This clone was detected only once. The chain is built from TRBV28 and TRBJ2-7; D might be TRBD1 (6 bases). CDR1 is MDHEN and CDR2 is SYDVKM in the germline V gene. The CDR3 has 16 residues. V shed 6 bases and J shed 7 bases, with 25 bases lying between them. DNA for the CDR3: TGTGCCAGCAGCCCCACCCGACAGGTGGGGTGGGATGAGCAGTACTTC. Protein product: CASSPTRQVGWDEQYF.

The J gene is TRBJ1-5, the V gene TRBV5-8; unclear D gene. Germline CDR1 reads SGHTS; CDR2 reads YDEGEE. The CDR3 spans 12 residues. V was shortened by 2 bases and J by 5 bases, with 5 bases between the two germline ends. This CDR3 reads CASSFLYQPQHF. The CDR3 nucleotides read TGTGCCAGCAGCTTTTTATATCAGCCCCAGCATTTT. Full variable domain (remainder filled in from reference TRBV5-8 and TRBJ1-5): EAGVTQSPTHLIKTRGQQATLRCSPISGHTSVYWYQQALGLGLQFLLWYDEGEERNRGNFPPRFSGRQFPNYSSELNVNALELEDSALYLCASSFLYQPQHFGDGTRLSIL.

The chain recombines TRBV27 with TRBJ2-7; 7 bases map to TRBD1. V trimming: 0 bases; J trimming: 3 bases; junction bases outside the gene matches: 8. CDR1 MNHEY and CDR2 SMNVEV come from the germline V gene (reference sequence). The CDR3 runs to 16 residues. CDR3 loop: CASSLSRRQGDYEQYF. The CDR3 DNA reads TGTGCCAGCAGTTTATCTCGCCGGCAGGGGGACTACGAGCAGTACTTC.

The chain combines TRBV9 with TRBJ2-7; 8 bases are a match to TRBD1. Per the germline V gene, CDR1 is SGDLS and CDR2 is YYNGEE. The CDR3 extends over 15 amino acids. V was clipped by 3 bases and J by 5 bases; unmatched bases: 10. CDR3 region: CASSAPDRGSHEQYF. In DNA form, the CDR3 reads TGTGCCAGCAGCGCTCCCGACAGGGGTTCCCACGAGCAGTACTTC.

The gene calls are TRBV7-8 and TRBJ2-5, with a weak D call TRBD2 (6 bases). CDR1 is SGHVS, CDR2 FQNEAQ, per germline. Trimming removed 3 bases at V and 1 base at J, with 12 bases between. CDR3 length: 15 residues. CDR3 bases: TGTGCCAGCAGCTTCCCGGCGGGACCCCAAGAGACCCAGTACTTC. It codes for CASSFPAGPQETQYF.

In DNA, the CDR3 is TGTGCCAGCAGCCCGAGAAAAATCAACCCCGGACAAAACTACGAGCAGTACTTC. As protein: CASSPRKINPGQNYEQYF. V is TRBV9 and J is TRBJ2-7, with a weak D call TRBD1 (5 bases). The CDR3 has 18 amino acids. Germline loops: CDR1 SGDLS, CDR2 YYNGEE. V dropped 4 bases and J dropped 3 bases, with 26 bases sitting between them.

In DNA, the CDR3 is TGTGCCAGCAGCGTAGTGGGGACAGGGCTGGGCACTGAAGCTTTCTTT. Translated, it gives CASSVVGTGLGTEAFF. The chain carries TRBV9 and TRBJ1-1; 9 bases align to TRBD1. Germline assignment: CDR1 SGDLS and CDR2 YYNGEE. The V gene end was trimmed by 0 bases and the J gene end by 4 bases; junction bases not matched to a gene: 7. This CDR3 has 16 amino acids. Filled out from reference TRBV9 and TRBJ1-1, the complete variable domain reads DSGVTQTPKHLITATGQRVTLRCSPRSGDLSVYWYQQSLDQGLQFLIQYYNGEERAKGNILERFSAQQFPDLHSELNLSSLELGDSALYFCASSVVGTGLGTEAFFGQGTRLTVV.

This clone appeared once. The chain is built from TRBV11-3 and TRBJ2-1; D ambiguous. The CDR3 has 13 residues. V lost 1 base, J lost 10 bases, and 11 bases lay in between. The germline CDR1 and CDR2 sequences are SGHNT and YENEEA. The chain's CDR3 is CASSLGSGSEQFF. The CDR3 region has the DNA TGTGCCAGCAGCTTAGGATCAGGTTCGGAGCAGTTCTTC.

The gene calls are TRBV9 and TRBJ2-1; D remains ambiguous. V lost 0 bases, J lost 3 bases, and 10 bases lay in between. Germline CDR1 reads SGDLS; CDR2 reads YYNGEE. This CDR3 comprises 15 residues. The CDR3 sequence is CASSVDGFGYNEQFF. For the CDR3, the DNA is TGTGCCAGCAGCGTAGATGGGTTCGGCTACAATGAGCAGTTCTTC. The whole variable domain, remainder taken from reference TRBV9 and TRBJ2-1, is DSGVTQTPKHLITATGQRVTLRCSPRSGDLSVYWYQQSLDQGLQFLIQYYNGEERAKGNILERFSAQQFPDLHSELNLSSLELGDSALYFCASSVDGFGYNEQFFGPGTRLTVL.

V and J are TRBV5-1 and TRBJ2-7; D not certain. The CDR3 totals 17 residues. The germline V and J ends were trimmed by 6 bases and 0 bases, with 22 bases remaining between them. Germline V gene data show CDR1 as SGHRS and CDR2 as YFSETQ. The CDR3 DNA follows: TGCGCCAGCATTAACACCTTGAACCCTATCAACTCCTACGAGCAGTACTTC. This encodes CASINTLNPINSYEQYF.

This clone has only a few counts. The rearrangement uses TRBV5-1 and TRBJ2-2; 9 bases line up with TRBD2. Trimming at V came to 2 bases and at J to 0 bases, leaving 5 bases not matched to a gene. Germline-derived CDR1 and CDR2 are SGHRS and YFSETQ. This CDR3 spans 17 amino acids. The CDR3, as DNA: TGCGCCAGCAGCTTAGAGGCTAGCGGGACGAACACCGGGGAGCTGTTTTTT. Translated, it gives CASSLEASGTNTGELFF. Full variable domain (rest looked up from reference TRBV5-1 and TRBJ2-2): KAGVTQTPRYLIKTRGQQVTLSCSPISGHRSVSWYQQTPGQGLQFLFEYFSETQRNKGNFPGRFSGRQFSNSRSEMNVSTLELGDSALYLCASSLEASGTNTGELFFGEGSRLTVL.

The V and J genes are TRBV28 and TRBJ1-1, with unresolved D. This CDR3 spans 14 amino acids. V shed 4 bases and J shed 3 bases, with 12 bases lying between them. The germline CDR1 and CDR2 sequences are MDHEN and SYDVKM. CDR3 sequence: CASSSPLGYTEAFF. In DNA form, the CDR3 reads TGTGCCAGCAGTTCCCCCCTTGGGTACACTGAAGCTTTCTTT.

J is TRBJ1-4 and V is TRBV28; 7 bases are shared with TRBD1. V shed 9 bases, J shed 3 bases, and the junction held 7 bases outside the gene matches. CDR1 is MDHEN, CDR2 SYDVKM, per germline. The CDR3 extends over 14 amino acids. The CDR3 coding sequence is TGTGCCAGTGGGGTAGACAGGGCTAATGAAAAACTGTTTTTT. This translates into CASGVDRANEKLFF.

This chain connects TRBV7-3 to TRBJ2-1; possible D gene TRBD2, 6 bases. The CDR3 extends over 15 amino acids. CDR1 SGHTA and CDR2 FQGTGA come from the germline V gene. Trimming removed 5 bases at V and 4 bases at J, with 15 bases between. This CDR3 reads CASSPRGTEYNEQFF. The CDR3 DNA reads as TGTGCCAGCAGCCCCCGCGGGACTGAGTACAATGAGCAGTTCTTC.

This sequence joins TRBV5-6 and TRBJ2-1; 7 bases line up with TRBD1. V trimming: 2 bases; J trimming: 6 bases; junction bases outside the gene matches: 11. The CDR3 loop spans 16 amino acids. Germline V CDR1 and CDR2: SGHDT, YYEEEE. CDR3 in DNA: TGTGCCAGCAGCTTTGACAGGGTTCTCTCGCTCAATGAGCAGTTCTTC. Protein sequence: CASSFDRVLSLNEQFF.

The chain joins TRBV28 to TRBJ2-7, with 9 bases aligning to TRBD1. This CDR3 has 15 amino acids. Germline values: CDR1 MDHEN, CDR2 SYDVKM. Trimming removed 6 bases from V and 0 bases from J; junction bases left unmatched: 6. CDR3 region: CASRVDRGYSYEQYF. The CDR3 bases are TGTGCCAGCAGGGTGGACAGGGGTTACTCCTACGAGCAGTACTTC.

This chain connects TRBV28 to TRBJ2-7; D tentatively fits TRBD1 or TRBD2 (6 bases each). This CDR3 has 12 amino acids. V gave up 7 bases and J gave up 3 bases, with 10 bases separating them. Germline CDR1 and CDR2: MDHEN and SYDVKM. The CDR3 DNA sequence: TGTGCCAGCATGGGGGGCCTCTACGAGCAGTACTTC. The encoded protein is CASMGGLYEQYF. Full variable domain (remainder filled in from reference TRBV28 and TRBJ2-7): DVKVTQSSRYLVKRTGEKVFLECVQDMDHENMFWYRQDPGLGLRLIYFSYDVKMKEKGDIPEGYSVSREKKERFSLILESASTNQTSMYLCASMGGLYEQYFGPGTRLTVT.